This T cell receptor beta chain derives from a study of T-cell memory formation after mild COVID-19. Study information: Among the donors, TCR clusters were largely specific to each donor. Regarding the study as a whole: Pre-infection memory contained some responding clones, which suggested that cross-reactive memory had joined.

TCR alpha and TCR beta cDNA libraries carrying sample barcodes and UMIs came from 5'RACE with constant-segment primers. TCRdb independently ran MiXCR on the 5' RACE reads; one entry per CDR3 protein. The sample lists a few hundred thousand distinct CDR3 sequences; about 27% were seen once. This clonotype has more than one count but fewer than ten. The antigen remains unidentified. The germline V gene has CDR1 SNHLY and CDR2 FYNNEI. J was trimmed by 2 bases and V by 3 bases; bases with no gene match: 10. This CDR3 contains 17 residues. Sequencing used PBMCs or a T cell subset sorted from them (not recorded which). The V call is TRBV2, the J call TRBJ2-3, with 8 positions matching TRBD2. The receptor was derived from an adult woman who had mild COVID-19 (a few samples of this study predate the infection). Cell type and time point are not known. The CDR3 DNA follows: TGTGCCAGCAGTGAGGCGGGGGGATATACCTCCACAGATACGCAGTATTTT. Its protein product is CASSEAGGYTSTDTQYF. The full variable domain, with the rest looked up from reference TRBV2 and TRBJ2-3, is EPEVTQTPSHQVTQMGQEVILRCVPISNHLYFYWYRQILGQKVEFLVSFYNNEISEKSEIFDDQFSVERPDGSNFTLKIRSTKLEDSAMYFCASSEAGGYTSTDTQYFGPGTRLTVL.